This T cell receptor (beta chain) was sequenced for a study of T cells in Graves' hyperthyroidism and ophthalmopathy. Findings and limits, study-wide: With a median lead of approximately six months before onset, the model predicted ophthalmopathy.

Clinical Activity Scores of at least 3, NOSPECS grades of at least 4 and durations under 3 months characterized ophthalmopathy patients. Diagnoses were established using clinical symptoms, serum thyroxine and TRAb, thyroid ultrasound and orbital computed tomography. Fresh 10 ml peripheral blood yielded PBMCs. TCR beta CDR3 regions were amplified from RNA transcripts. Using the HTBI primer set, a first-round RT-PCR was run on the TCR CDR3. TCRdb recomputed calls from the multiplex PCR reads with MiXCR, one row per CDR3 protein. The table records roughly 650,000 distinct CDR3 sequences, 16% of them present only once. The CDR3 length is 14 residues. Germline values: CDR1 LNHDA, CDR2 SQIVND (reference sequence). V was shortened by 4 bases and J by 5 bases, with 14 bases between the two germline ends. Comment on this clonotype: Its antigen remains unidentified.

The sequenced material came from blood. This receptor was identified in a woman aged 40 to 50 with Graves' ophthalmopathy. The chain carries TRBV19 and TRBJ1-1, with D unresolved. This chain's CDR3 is CASSRATRETEAFF. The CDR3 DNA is TGTGCCAGTAGTAGGGCCACAAGGGAAACTGAAGCTTTCTTT.